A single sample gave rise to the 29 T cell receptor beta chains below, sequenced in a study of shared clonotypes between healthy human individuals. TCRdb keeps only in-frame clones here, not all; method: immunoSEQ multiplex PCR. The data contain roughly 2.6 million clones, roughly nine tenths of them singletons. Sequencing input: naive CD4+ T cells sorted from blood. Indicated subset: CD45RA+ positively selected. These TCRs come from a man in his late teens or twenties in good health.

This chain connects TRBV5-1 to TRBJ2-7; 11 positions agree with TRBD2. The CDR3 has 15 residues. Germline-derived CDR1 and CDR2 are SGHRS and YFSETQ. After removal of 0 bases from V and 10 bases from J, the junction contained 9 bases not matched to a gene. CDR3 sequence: CASSLGGTSGGLQYF. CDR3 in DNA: TGCGCCAGCAGCTTGGGTGGTACTAGCGGGGGCCTCCAGTACTTC. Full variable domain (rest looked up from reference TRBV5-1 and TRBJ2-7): KAGVTQTPRYLIKTRGQQVTLSCSPISGHRSVSWYQQTPGQGLQFLFEYFSETQRNKGNFPGRFSGRQFSNSRSEMNVSTLELGDSALYLCASSLGGTSGGLQYFGPGTRLTVT.

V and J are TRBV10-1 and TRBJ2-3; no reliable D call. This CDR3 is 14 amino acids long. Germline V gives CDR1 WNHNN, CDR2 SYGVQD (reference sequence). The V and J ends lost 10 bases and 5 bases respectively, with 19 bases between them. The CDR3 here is CAIPTITWGDTQYF. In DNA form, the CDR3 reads TGCGCCATTCCGACCATAACTTGGGGAGATACGCAGTATTTT.

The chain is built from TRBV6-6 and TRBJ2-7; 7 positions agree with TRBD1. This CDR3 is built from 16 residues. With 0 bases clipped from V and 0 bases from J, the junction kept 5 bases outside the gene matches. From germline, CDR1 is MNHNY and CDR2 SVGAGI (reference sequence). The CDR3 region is CASSYSLGTVSYEQYF. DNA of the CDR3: TGTGCCAGCAGTTACTCGCTGGGGACAGTCTCCTACGAGCAGTACTTC.

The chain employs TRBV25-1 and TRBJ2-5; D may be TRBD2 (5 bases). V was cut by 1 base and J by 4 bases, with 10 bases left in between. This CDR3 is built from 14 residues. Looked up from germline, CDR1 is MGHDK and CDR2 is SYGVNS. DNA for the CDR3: TGTGCCAGCAGTGAATCCGGCGCGGGAGAGACCCAGTACTTC. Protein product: CASSESGAGETQYF. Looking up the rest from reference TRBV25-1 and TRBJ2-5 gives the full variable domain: EADIYQTPRYLVIGTGKKITLECSQTMGHDKMYWYQQDPGMELHLIHYSYGVNSTEKGDLSSESTVSRIRTEHFPLTLESARPSHTSQYLCASSESGAGETQYFGPGTRLLVL.

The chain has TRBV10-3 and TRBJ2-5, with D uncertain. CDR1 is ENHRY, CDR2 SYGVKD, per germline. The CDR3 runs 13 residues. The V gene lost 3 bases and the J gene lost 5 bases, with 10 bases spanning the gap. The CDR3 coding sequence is TGTGCCATCAGTGAACGGGCGAGGGAGACCCAGTACTTC. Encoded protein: CAISERARETQYF.

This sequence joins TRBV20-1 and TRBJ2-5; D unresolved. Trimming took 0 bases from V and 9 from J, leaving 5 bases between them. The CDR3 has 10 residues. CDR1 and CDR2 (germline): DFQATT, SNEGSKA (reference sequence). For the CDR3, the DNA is TGCAGTGCTAGAGACAAGGCCCAGTACTTC. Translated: CSARDKAQYF.

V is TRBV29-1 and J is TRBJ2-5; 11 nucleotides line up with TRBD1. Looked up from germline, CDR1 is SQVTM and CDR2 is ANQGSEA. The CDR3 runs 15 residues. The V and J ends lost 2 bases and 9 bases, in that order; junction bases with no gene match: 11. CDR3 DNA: TGCAGCGTTGAAATCAGCGGGACAGGGGGGATGCCCCAGTACTTC. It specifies CSVEISGTGGMPQYF.

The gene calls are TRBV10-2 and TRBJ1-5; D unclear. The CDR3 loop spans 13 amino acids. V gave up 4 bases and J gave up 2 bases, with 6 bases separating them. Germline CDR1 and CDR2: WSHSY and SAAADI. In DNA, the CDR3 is TGCGCCAGCAGTGTCACCCGCAATCAGCCCCAGCATTTT. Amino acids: CASSVTRNQPQHF.

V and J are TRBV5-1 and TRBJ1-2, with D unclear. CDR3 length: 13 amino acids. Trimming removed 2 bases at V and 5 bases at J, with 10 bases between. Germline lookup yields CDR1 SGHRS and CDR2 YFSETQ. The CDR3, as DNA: TGCGCCAGCAGCTTAAGCAGTTTGTATGGCTACACCTTC. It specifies CASSLSSLYGYTF.

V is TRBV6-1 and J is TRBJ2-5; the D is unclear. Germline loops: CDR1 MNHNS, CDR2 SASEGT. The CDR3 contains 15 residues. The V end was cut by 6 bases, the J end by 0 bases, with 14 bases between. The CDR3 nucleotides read TGTGCCAGCAGCCCCGGGTCCCAGTACCAAGAGACCCAGTACTTC. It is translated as CASSPGSQYQETQYF.

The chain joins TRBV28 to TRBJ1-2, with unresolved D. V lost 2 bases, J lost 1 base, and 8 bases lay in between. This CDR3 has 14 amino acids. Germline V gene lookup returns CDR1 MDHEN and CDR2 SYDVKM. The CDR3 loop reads CASSLERGNYGYTF. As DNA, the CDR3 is TGTGCCAGCAGTTTAGAAAGAGGTAACTATGGCTACACCTTC.

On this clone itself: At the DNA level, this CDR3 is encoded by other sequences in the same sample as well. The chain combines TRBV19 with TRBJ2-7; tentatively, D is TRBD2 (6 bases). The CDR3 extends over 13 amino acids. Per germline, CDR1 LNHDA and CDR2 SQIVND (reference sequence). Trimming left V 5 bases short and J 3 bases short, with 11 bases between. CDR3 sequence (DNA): TGTGCCAGTAGTGTGGGGGGAGGCTACGAGCAGTACTTC. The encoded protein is CASSVGGGYEQYF.

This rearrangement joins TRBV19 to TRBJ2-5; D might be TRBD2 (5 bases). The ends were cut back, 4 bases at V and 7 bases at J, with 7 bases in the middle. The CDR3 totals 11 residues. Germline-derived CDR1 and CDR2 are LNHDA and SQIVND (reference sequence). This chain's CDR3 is CASSTRGTQYF. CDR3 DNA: TGTGCCAGTAGTACCCGGGGGACCCAGTACTTC.

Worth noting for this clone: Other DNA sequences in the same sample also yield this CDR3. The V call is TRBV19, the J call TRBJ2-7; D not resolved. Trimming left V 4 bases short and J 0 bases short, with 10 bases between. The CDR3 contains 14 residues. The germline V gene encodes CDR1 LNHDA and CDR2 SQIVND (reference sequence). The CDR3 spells CASSNPGHSYEQYF. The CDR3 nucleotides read TGTGCCAGTAGTAACCCGGGCCACTCCTACGAGCAGTACTTC.

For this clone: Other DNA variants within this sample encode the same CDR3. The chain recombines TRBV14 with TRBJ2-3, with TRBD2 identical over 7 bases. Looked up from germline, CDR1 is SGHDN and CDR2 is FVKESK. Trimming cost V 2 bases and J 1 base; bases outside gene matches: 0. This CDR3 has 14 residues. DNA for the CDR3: TGTGCCAGCAGCCAACTAGCGGGCACAGATACGCAGTATTTT. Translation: CASSQLAGTDTQYF.

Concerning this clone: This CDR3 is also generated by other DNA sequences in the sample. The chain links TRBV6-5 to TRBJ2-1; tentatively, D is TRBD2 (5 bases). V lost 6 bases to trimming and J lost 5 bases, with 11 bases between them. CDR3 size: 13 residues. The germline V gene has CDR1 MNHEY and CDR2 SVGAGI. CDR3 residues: CASSRGLDNEQFF. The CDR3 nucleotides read TGTGCCAGCAGCCGCGGACTTGACAATGAGCAGTTCTTC.

The DNA for the CDR3 is TGTGCCAGCAGCCAGGGACTAGCGGGGGACTACGAGCAGTACTTC. Translation: CASSQGLAGDYEQYF. The rearrangement links TRBV5-4 to TRBJ2-7; 14 nucleotides agree with TRBD2. Germline values: CDR1 SGHNT, CDR2 YYREEE (reference sequence). The CDR3 runs 15 residues. Germline trimming cut 4 bases from V and 3 bases from J; bases unmatched to any gene: 3.

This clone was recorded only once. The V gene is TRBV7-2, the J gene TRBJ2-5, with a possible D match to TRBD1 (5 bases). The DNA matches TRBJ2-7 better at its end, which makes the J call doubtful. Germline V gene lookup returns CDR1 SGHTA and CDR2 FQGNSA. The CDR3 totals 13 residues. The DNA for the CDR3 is TGTGCCAGCAGCCCCTCAGGGTACTACGAGCAGTACTTC. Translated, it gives CASSPSGYYEQYF.

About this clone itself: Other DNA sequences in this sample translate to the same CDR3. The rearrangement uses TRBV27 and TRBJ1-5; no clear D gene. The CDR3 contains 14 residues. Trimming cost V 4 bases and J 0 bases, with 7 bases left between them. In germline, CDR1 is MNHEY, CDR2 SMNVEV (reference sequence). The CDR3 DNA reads TGTGCCAGCAGTTCTGATTATAGCAATCAGCCCCAGCATTTT. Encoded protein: CASSSDYSNQPQHF.

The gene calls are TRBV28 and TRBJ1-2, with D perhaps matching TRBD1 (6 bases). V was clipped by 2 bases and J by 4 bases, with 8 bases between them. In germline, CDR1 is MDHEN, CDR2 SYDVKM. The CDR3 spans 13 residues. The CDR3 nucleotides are TGTGCCAGCAGTTTAATACAGGGCTATGGCTACACCTTC. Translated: CASSLIQGYGYTF.

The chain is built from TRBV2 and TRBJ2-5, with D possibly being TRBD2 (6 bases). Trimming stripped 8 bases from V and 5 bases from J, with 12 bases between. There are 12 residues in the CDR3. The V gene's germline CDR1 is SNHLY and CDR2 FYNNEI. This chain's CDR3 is CASRRGIETQYF. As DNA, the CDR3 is TGTGCCAGCCGACGGGGGATCGAGACCCAGTACTTC.

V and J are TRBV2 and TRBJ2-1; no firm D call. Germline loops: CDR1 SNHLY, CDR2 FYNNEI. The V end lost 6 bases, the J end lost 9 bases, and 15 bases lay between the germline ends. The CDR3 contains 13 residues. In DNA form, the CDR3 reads TGTGCCAGCAGACGCCTAGGGTTAGGTGAGCAGTTCTTC. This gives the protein CASRRLGLGEQFF. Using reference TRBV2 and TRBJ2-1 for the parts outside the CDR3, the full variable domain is EPEVTQTPSHQVTQMGQEVILRCVPISNHLYFYWYRQILGQKVEFLVSFYNNEISEKSEIFDDQFSVERPDGSNFTLKIRSTKLEDSAMYFCASRRLGLGEQFFGPGTRLTVL.

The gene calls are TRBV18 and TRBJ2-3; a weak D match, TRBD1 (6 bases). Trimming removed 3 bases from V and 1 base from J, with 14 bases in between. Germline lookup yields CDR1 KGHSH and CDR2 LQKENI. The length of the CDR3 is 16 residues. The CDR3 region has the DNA TGTGCCAGCTCACCCAAACAGGGTCGTGGCACAGATACGCAGTATTTT. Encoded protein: CASSPKQGRGTDTQYF.

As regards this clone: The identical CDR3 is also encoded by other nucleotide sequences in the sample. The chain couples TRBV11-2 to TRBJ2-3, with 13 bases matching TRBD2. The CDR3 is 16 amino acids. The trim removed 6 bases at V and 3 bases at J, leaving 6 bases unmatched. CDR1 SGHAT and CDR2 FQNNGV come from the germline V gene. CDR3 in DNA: TGTGCCAGCAGTCTACTAGCGGGGGGGCTGACAGATACGCAGTATTTT. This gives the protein CASSLLAGGLTDTQYF.

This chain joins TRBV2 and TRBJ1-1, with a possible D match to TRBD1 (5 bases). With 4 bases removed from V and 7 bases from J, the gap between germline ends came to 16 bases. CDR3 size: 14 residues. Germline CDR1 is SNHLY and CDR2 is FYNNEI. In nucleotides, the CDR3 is TGTGCCAGCAGTGGGCAGGGTCAGCCGCTTGAAGCTTTCTTT. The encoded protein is CASSGQGQPLEAFF.

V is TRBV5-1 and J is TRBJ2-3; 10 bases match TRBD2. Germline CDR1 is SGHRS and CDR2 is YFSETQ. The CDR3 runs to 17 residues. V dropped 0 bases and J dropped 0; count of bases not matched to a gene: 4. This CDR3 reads CASSLALAGGSTDTQYF. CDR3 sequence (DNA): TGCGCCAGCAGCTTGGCCTTAGCGGGAGGAAGCACAGATACGCAGTATTTT.

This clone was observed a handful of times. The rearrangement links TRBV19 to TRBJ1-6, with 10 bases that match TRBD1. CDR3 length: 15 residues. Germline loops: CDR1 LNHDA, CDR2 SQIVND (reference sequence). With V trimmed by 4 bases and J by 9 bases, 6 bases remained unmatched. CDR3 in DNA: TGTGCCAGTAGTAGTAGACAGGGGGCAGCTTCACCCCTCCACTTT. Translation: CASSSRQGAASPLHF.

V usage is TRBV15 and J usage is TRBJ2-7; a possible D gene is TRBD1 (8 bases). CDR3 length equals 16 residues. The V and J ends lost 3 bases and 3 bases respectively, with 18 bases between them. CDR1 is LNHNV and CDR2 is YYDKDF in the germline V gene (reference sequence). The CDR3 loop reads CATSSNGNRGGYEQYF. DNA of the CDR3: TGTGCCACCAGCAGTAACGGTAACAGGGGGGGCTACGAGCAGTACTTC.

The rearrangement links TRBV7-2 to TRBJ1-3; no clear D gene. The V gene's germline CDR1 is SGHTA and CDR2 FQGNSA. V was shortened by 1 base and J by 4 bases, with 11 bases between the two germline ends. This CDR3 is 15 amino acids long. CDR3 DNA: TGTGCCAGCAGCTTAGATGTGGTATCGGGAAACACCATATATTTT. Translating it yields CASSLDVVSGNTIYF.